This is a list of T cell receptor beta chains from one sample in a study of T-cell memory formation after mild COVID-19. TCRdb called the 5' RACE reads again in MiXCR, with one record for every CDR3 protein. Of approximately 210,000 distinct CDR3 sequences detected, under 12% appear once; the ten largest clones hold 3% to 3.5%. Sequenced material: PBMCs or a T cell subset sorted from them (not recorded which). Receptors were obtained from a man between 18 and 29 years old who had mild COVID-19 (a few samples of this study predate the infection). Cell type and time point are not known. Both conserved end residues are trimmed from each CDR3. Size tells how often a clone was seen (once, few, many) or the class of an expanded clone, and some rows leave it out.

clone size: NA; V gene: TRBV10-2; J gene: TRBJ1-1; CDR3 protein: ASRPRQGSITEAF
clone size: many; V gene: TRBV5-1; J gene: TRBJ1-4; CDR3 protein: ASSLRGQRNEKLF
clone size: few; V gene: TRBV3-1; J gene: TRBJ2-1; CDR3 protein: ASSHPGGLANEQF
clone size: few; V gene: TRBV5-5; J gene: TRBJ2-5; CDR3 protein: ASSLAGLLGETQY
clone size: few; V gene: TRBV18; J gene: TRBJ1-4; CDR3 protein: ASSPRQGATNEKLF
clone size: few; V gene: TRBV29-1; J gene: TRBJ1-2; CDR3 protein: SVVSGAGNYGYT
clone size: few; V gene: TRBV6-6; J gene: TRBJ1-6; CDR3 protein: ASRTSMGDAYSPLH
clone size: many; V gene: TRBV4-3; J gene: TRBJ2-7; CDR3 protein: ASSQVRGFYEQY
clone size: few; V gene: TRBV4-3; J gene: TRBJ2-3; CDR3 protein: ASSSLENTDTQY
clone size: few; V gene: TRBV20-1; J gene: TRBJ2-3; CDR3 protein: SAPGLAGDTDTQY
clone size: few; V gene: TRBV10-3; J gene: TRBJ1-5; CDR3 protein: AISESGLGNQPQH
clone size: NA; V gene: TRBV5-1; J gene: TRBJ2-6; CDR3 protein: ASSLPQPSGANVLT
clone size: NA; V gene: TRBV11-2; J gene: TRBJ2-5; CDR3 protein: ASSQGLAGGLGQETQY
clone size: few; V gene: TRBV18; J gene: TRBJ1-1; CDR3 protein: ASSSTLGNTEAF
clone size: many; V gene: TRBV11-2; J gene: TRBJ2-3; CDR3 protein: ASSLSHTDTQY
clone size: NA; V gene: TRBV12-3/TRBV12-4; J gene: TRBJ2-1; CDR3 protein: ASSPDQYNEQF
clone size: NA; V gene: TRBV7-9; J gene: TRBJ1-4; CDR3 protein: ASSPNPGGRGVGKLF
clone size: many; V gene: TRBV12-3/TRBV12-4; J gene: TRBJ1-6; CDR3 protein: ASSIGGYNSPLH
clone size: many; V gene: TRBV6-6; J gene: TRBJ2-1; CDR3 protein: ASKVIDEQF
clone size: NA; V gene: TRBV5-1; J gene: TRBJ2-5; CDR3 protein: ASGGLSAPETQY
clone size: many; V gene: TRBV7-2; J gene: TRBJ2-1; CDR3 protein: ASSLRGGLDPYNEQF
clone size: NA; V gene: TRBV9; J gene: TRBJ2-3; CDR3 protein: ASSAGTSGGPSTDTQY
clone size: few; V gene: TRBV11-2; J gene: TRBJ2-2; CDR3 protein: ASRVGRAAGELF
clone size: NA; V gene: TRBV6-5; J gene: TRBJ2-6; CDR3 protein: ASTSEPSSGANVLT
clone size: NA; V gene: TRBV20-1; J gene: TRBJ2-3; CDR3 protein: SAPAGATDTQY
clone size: few; V gene: TRBV7-2; J gene: TRBJ1-6; CDR3 protein: ASSLGSVLYNSPLH
clone size: NA; V gene: TRBV28; J gene: TRBJ1-2; CDR3 protein: ASSLPRQGAYGYT
clone size: NA; V gene: TRBV7-3; J gene: TRBJ2-3; CDR3 protein: ASSPGTATDTQY
clone size: NA; V gene: TRBV4-1; J gene: TRBJ1-5; CDR3 protein: ASSQRDSNQPQH
clone size: few; V gene: TRBV29-1; J gene: TRBJ2-3; CDR3 protein: SVGLHTDTQY
clone size: NA; V gene: TRBV6-2/TRBV6-3; J gene: TRBJ1-5; CDR3 protein: ASTKQGAAVSNQPQH
clone size: NA; V gene: TRBV5-1; J gene: TRBJ2-3; CDR3 protein: ASRAPGTDTQY
clone size: few; V gene: TRBV30; J gene: TRBJ1-2; CDR3 protein: AWSVPGGAVYGYT
clone size: NA; V gene: TRBV5-1; J gene: TRBJ2-2; CDR3 protein: ASSFRTGGAIGELF
clone size: NA; V gene: TRBV5-1; J gene: TRBJ1-5; CDR3 protein: ASRQESNQPQH
clone size: once; V gene: TRBV15; J gene: TRBJ2-2; CDR3 protein: ATSRDRLGTGELF
clone size: few; V gene: TRBV7-8; J gene: TRBJ2-5; CDR3 protein: ASSPRTSVETQY
clone size: few; V gene: TRBV2; J gene: TRBJ1-2; CDR3 protein: ASSEPSGGLYGYT
clone size: many; V gene: TRBV7-2; J gene: TRBJ2-5; CDR3 protein: ASSKGVAPETQY
clone size: few; V gene: TRBV3-1; J gene: TRBJ1-2; CDR3 protein: ASSQAGTYGYT
clone size: many; V gene: TRBV7-2; J gene: TRBJ1-1; CDR3 protein: ASSVYSRAEAF
clone size: many; V gene: TRBV20-1; J gene: TRBJ2-1; CDR3 protein: SARNSGGADEQF
clone size: NA; V gene: TRBV6-6; J gene: TRBJ1-5; CDR3 protein: ASLSAGEEGNQPQH
clone size: few; V gene: TRBV6-5; J gene: TRBJ2-5; CDR3 protein: ASTGVETQY